One T cell receptor beta chain is described in this entry. Its antigen is still unknown. Base qualities are not recorded, but no much larger clone differs from it by a single base. The sample comes from a study of blood T cell repertoires in COVID-19 (dated by TCRdb to between 2020 and 2021). Some background on the complete study: Samples from collaborators originated in the United States, Italy and Spain and spanned both the acute and convalescent phases of COVID-19. HLA class I and class II types, where available, came from metadata supplied by the sample provider rather than from assay-based typing. Subjects who had been exposed to COVID-19, were actively infected with it, or had recovered from it provided the deeply sampled blood TCRbeta repertoires that made up the dataset. The prospective study material was composed of cDNA or gDNA derived from T cells, B-cell-depleted T cells, or PBMCs. The repertoires were made available in a free public database intended to serve as a resource for research on the immune response to SARS-CoV-2. Samples were obtained from the ongoing ImmuneRACE study (first 160 participants) and from 1,254 subjects provided by 6 global collaborators. A de-identified subject ID, COVID-19 status, age in years and sex were almost always included in the sample metadata. Overall study outcomes, separate from this receptor: Clinical and demographic metadata were provided uncurated, with the amount varying by source and participant.

Each collaborating institution followed its own protocols to collect whole blood in K2EDTA tubes. For TCRbeta analysis, collaborators shipped samples in one of three forms: frozen whole blood, isolated PBMCs, or DNA extracted from either of those sample types. TCRbeta CDR3 regions were amplified from genomic DNA using the immunoSEQ Assay, a bias-controlled multiplex PCR. The authors' analysis ran thus. Within the assay, amplification of reference gene primers was used to estimate how many nucleated cells each sample contained. Sequence reads were collapsed and filtered to measure the absolute abundance of every unique TCRbeta CDR3 rearrangement. For each sample, productive Simpson clonality was calculated as the square root of Simpson's diversity index across productive rearrangements. TCRdb stores this immuneACCESS table with in-frame sequences only. Part of the clones is absent; in the studies checked, under half of the shortfall reflects unresolved V genes, and no reason is known for the rest. Clonal size and the V and J genes are those of that table, whereas D and trimming came from the DNA. Present in this sample are 63,000 or so clones, roughly 90% of which were seen just once. The biggest ten clones account for 1.1% to 1.5% of the sample.

V and J lose 7 bases and 1 base, and a span of 10 bases separates them. Reading from cysteine to phenylalanine, the CDR3 counts 13 amino acids. The CDR3 DNA has 39 bases and is translated from base 1. CDR1 is given as ENHRY and CDR2 as SYGVKD, both from the germline V gene. The sample was peripheral blood. The chain links TRBV10-3 with TRBJ1-1; D gene: possibly TRBD1, on 5 matching bases. This TCR was sampled from a man aged 60-69 years with acute or convalescent COVID-19. DNA sequence: TGTGCCATCAACGCTGGGGCGAACACTGAAGCTTTCTTT. Its translation is CAINAGANTEAFF.